This TCR beta chain emerged from a study of cytomegalovirus exposure and HLA in healthy donors. This PCR relied on a set of 60 Vbeta primers and 13 Jbeta primers. Assay: immunoSEQ multiplex PCR; the TCRdb copy retains only in-frame clones and omits some. Counted here are some 140,000 clones, roughly four fifths occurring once; the ten biggest clones make up roughly 3.1%. Worth noting for this clone: No antigen is known for it.

The germline V and J ends were trimmed by 5 bases and 2 bases, with 13 bases remaining between them. Per germline, CDR1 KGHSH and CDR2 LQKENI. This CDR3 is 14 amino acids long. General observations from the study: Only CMV serostatus was available as immune exposure information. Among the most significant clusters, several appeared linked to common viral pathogens in a later analysis. From TCR beta sequences, most subjects' HLA-A and HLA-B alleles were reportedly predicted accurately.

Sample: PBMCs. The chain has TRBV18 and TRBJ2-7; D may be TRBD1 (5 bases). The receptor was derived from a man aged 30 to 45 in good health and CMV-seronegative. Here the CDR3 reads CASSSSAGPYEQYF. The CDR3 DNA reads TGTGCCAGCTCATCCTCTGCAGGGCCCTACGAGCAGTACTTC.